Sequencing of this T cell receptor (beta chain) was carried out in a study of blood T cell repertoires in COVID-19. Across the study: COVID-19 samples, acute and convalescent, were from the United States, Italy and Spain. Nucleic acid was either cDNA or gDNA, and it came from T cells, B-cell-depleted T cells, or PBMCs.

V lost 2 bases to trimming and J lost 5 bases, with 9 bases between them. Per germline, CDR1 MNHNS and CDR2 SASEGT. The CDR3 totals 13 residues. Authors' processing steps: Amplifying reference gene primers gave estimates of nucleated cell counts. Data came from immunoSEQ multiplex PCR; TCRdb stores just in-frame clones and leaves some out. Clone size and V and J calls were adopted from that table, with D and trimming inferred from the DNA. The table has approximately 280,000 clones, 80% to 90% seen once. The source of this sequence is a woman between 70 and 85 years old with acute or convalescent COVID-19. The specimen sequenced was peripheral blood. The gene calls are TRBV6-1 and TRBJ1-1, with D tentatively TRBD1 (6 bases). The CDR3 region has the DNA TGTGCCAGCAGTGAACAGGGGAGAACTGAAGCTTTCTTT. Translating gives CASSEQGRTEAFF.